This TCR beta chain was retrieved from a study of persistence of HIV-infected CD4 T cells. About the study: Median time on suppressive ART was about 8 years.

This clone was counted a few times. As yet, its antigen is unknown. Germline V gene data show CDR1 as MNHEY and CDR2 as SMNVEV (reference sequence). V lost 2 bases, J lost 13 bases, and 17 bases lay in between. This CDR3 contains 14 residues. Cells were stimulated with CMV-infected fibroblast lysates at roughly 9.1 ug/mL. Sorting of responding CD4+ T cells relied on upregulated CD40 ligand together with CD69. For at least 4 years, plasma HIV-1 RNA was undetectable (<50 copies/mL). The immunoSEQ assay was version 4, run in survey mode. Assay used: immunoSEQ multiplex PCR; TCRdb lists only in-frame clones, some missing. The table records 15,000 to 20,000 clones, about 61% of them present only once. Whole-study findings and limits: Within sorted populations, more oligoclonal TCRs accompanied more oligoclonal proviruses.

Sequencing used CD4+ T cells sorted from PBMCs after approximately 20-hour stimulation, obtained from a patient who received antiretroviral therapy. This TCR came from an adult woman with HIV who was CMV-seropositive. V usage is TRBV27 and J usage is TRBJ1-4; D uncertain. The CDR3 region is CASSLPGDEQRLFF. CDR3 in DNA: TGTGCCAGCAGTTTACCCGGAGACGAGCAGAGACTGTTTTTT.